This T cell receptor (beta chain) was identified during a study of CD8 T cells in ankylosing spondylitis. This CDR3 is 17 amino acids long. From germline, CDR1 is SGHRS and CDR2 YFSETQ. The junction had 14 bases not matched to a gene; V was cut back by 2 bases and J by 6 bases. Each CDR3 protein is one row after TCRdb ran MiXCR on the 5' RACE reads. The sample lists 110,000 to 150,000 distinct CDR3 sequences, 7% to 10% occurring once. This clonotype has ten or more counts. The V gene is TRBV5-1, the J gene TRBJ2-7; 10 bases align to TRBD2. Sequenced sample: synovial fluid, either unsorted or a sorted T cell fraction (not recorded which). The TCR sequence derives from a male donor with ankylosing spondylitis. Here the CDR3 reads CASSLLAGSPKGGEQYF. The DNA of the CDR3 is TGCGCCAGCAGCTTACTAGCGGGATCCCCAAAAGGCGGCGAGCAGTACTTC.